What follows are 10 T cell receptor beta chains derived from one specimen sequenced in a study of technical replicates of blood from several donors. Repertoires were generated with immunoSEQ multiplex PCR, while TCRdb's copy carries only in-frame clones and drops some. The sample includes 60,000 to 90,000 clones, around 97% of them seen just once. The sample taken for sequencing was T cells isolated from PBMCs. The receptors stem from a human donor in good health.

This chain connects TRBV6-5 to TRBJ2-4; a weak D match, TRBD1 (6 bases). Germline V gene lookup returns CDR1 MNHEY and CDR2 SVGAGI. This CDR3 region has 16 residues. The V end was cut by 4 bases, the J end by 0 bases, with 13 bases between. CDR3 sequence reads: CASSSDSLLAKNIQYF. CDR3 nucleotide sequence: TGTGCCAGCAGTTCGGACAGCCTTCTAGCCAAAAACATTCAGTACTTC.

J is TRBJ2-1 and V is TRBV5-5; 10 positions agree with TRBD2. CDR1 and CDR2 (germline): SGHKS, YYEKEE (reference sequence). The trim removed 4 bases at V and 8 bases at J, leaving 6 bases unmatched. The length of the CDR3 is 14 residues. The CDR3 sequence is CASSVSGGADEQFF. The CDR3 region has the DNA TGTGCCAGCAGCGTGAGCGGGGGGGCCGATGAGCAGTTCTTC.

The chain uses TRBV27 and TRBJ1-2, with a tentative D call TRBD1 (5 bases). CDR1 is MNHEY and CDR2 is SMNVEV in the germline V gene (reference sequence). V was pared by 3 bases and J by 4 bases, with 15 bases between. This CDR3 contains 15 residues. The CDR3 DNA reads TGTGCCAGCAGTTTCGGATCCCCAGGGTTCTATGGCTACACCTTC. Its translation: CASSFGSPGFYGYTF.

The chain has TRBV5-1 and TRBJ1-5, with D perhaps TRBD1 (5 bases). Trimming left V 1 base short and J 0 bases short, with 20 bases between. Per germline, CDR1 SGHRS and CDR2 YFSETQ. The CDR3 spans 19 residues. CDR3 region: CASSLNSWGGAYSNQPQHF. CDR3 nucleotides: TGCGCCAGCAGCTTGAATTCGTGGGGAGGGGCTTATAGCAATCAGCCCCAGCATTTT. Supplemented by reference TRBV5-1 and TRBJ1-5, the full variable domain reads KAGVTQTPRYLIKTRGQQVTLSCSPISGHRSVSWYQQTPGQGLQFLFEYFSETQRNKGNFPGRFSGRQFSNSRSEMNVSTLELGDSALYLCASSLNSWGGAYSNQPQHFGDGTRLSIL.

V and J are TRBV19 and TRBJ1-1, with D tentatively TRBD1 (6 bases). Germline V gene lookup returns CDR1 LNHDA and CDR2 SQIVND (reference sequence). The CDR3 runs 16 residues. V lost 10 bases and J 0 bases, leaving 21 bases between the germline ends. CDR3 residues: CATRAGAVEMNTEAFF. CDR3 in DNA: TGTGCCACCCGTGCGGGGGCCGTCGAGATGAACACTGAAGCTTTCTTT.

The CDR3 region has the DNA TGTGCCTGGAGTGCTGCGGGGGCTTACAATCAGCCCCAGCATTTT. It specifies CAWSAAGAYNQPQHF. This rearrangement joins TRBV30 to TRBJ1-5; possibly TRBD1 for D (6 bases). V dropped 1 base and J dropped 3 bases, with 13 bases sitting between them. The CDR3 has 15 residues. The V gene's germline CDR1 is GTSNPN and CDR2 SVGIG (reference sequence).

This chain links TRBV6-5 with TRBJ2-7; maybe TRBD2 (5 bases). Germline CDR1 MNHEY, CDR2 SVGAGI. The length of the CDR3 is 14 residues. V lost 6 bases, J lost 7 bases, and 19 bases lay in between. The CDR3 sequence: CASRFGLTNMEQYF. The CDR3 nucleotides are TGTGCCAGCAGATTCGGACTTACGAATATGGAGCAGTACTTC.

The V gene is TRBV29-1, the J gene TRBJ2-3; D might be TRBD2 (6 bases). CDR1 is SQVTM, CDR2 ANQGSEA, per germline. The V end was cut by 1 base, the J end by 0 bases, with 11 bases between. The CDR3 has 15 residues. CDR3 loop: CSVEVGGRSTDTQYF. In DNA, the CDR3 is TGCAGCGTTGAAGTTGGGGGGAGGAGCACAGATACGCAGTATTTT.

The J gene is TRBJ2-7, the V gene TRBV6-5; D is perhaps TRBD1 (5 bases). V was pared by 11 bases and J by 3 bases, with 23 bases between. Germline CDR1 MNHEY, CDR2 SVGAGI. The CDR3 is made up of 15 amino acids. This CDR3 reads CASFGRGAGNYEQYF. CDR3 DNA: TGTGCCTCCTTCGGTAGGGGCGCTGGGAACTACGAGCAGTACTTC.

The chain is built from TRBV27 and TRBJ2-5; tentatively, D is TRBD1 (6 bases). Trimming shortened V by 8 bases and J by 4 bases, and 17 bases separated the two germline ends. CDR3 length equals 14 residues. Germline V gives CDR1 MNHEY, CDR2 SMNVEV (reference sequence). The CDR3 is CASREGQGTETQYF. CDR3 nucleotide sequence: TGTGCCAGCCGAGAAGGGCAGGGGACAGAGACCCAGTACTTC.